The 29 T cell receptor beta chains below were found in one sample sequenced in a study of CD8+ T cells in alopecia areata. Investigators isolated RNA and reverse transcribed it into cDNA to act as the sequencing template. Sequenced by immunoSEQ multiplex PCR; TCRdb stores in-frame clones only, minus some. The repertoire holds roughly 180,000 clones, with approximately 60% as singletons. The sample's treatment: oral pan-JAK inhibitor, 5-10 mg twice daily. The sample was CD4+ T cells sorted from blood, taken at week 4, from a patient treated with tofacitinib. The origin of the receptors is a human donor with alopecia areata.

For this clone: Within the sample, other DNA sequences also encode this same CDR3. Here the CDR3 reads CAWSVRDTQYF. CDR3 nucleotides: TGTGCCTGGAGTGTACGCGATACGCAGTATTTT. The chain carries TRBV30 and TRBJ2-3; D is undetermined. V was shortened by 0 bases and J by 6 bases, with 4 bases between the two germline ends. The germline V gene has CDR1 GTSNPN and CDR2 SVGIG (reference sequence). This CDR3 has 11 amino acids.

J is TRBJ1-4 and V is TRBV9; TRBD1 might be the D (5 bases). The CDR3 contains 14 residues. Germline V gene sequence: CDR1 SGDLS, CDR2 YYNGEE. Trimming stripped 3 bases from V and 8 bases from J, with 14 bases between. CDR3 nucleotides: TGTGCCAGCAGCGGAGGGGCGGCGGCGGAAAAACTGTTTTTT. It specifies CASSGGAAAEKLFF.

V and J are TRBV28 and TRBJ1-1; D unclear. CDR3 length: 13 amino acids. Per the germline V gene, CDR1 is MDHEN and CDR2 is SYDVKM. The V and J ends lost 5 bases and 4 bases respectively, with 11 bases between them. In DNA form, the CDR3 reads TGTGCCAGCAGTCAAGAGTTGGGCACTGAAGCTTTCTTT. As protein: CASSQELGTEAFF.

V gene TRBV4-1 combines with J gene TRBJ2-1; D may be TRBD1 or TRBD2 (6 bases each). Trimming pared 4 bases from V and 5 bases from J, leaving 24 bases between. Germline-derived CDR1 and CDR2 are MGHRA and YSYEKL. This CDR3 spans 18 amino acids. CDR3 residues: CASSPMWGAFQTNNEQFF. The CDR3 DNA follows: TGCGCCAGCAGCCCCATGTGGGGGGCGTTCCAAACCAACAATGAGCAGTTCTTC.

The chain carries TRBV9 and TRBJ1-2, with TRBD1 identical over 7 bases. V shed 3 bases and J 4 bases; nucleotides not matched to a gene: 6. Germline values: CDR1 SGDLS, CDR2 YYNGEE. The CDR3 covers 14 residues. DNA for the CDR3: TGTGCCAGCAGCGGGGGACAGTCTGCCTATGGCTACACCTTC. Translating it yields CASSGGQSAYGYTF.

Remarks on this clone: This could be a read error, since a much larger clone is one nucleotide away. The same CDR3 is also encoded by other DNA sequences in this sample. This chain uses TRBV13 with TRBJ2-7; D unresolved. The CDR3 is 11 amino acids. Germline lookup yields CDR1 PRHDT and CDR2 FYEKMQ (reference sequence). V lost 1 base and J 2 bases, leaving 0 bases between the germline ends. The CDR3 spells CASSLAYEQYF. The CDR3 DNA sequence: TGTGCCAGCAGCTTAGCCTACGAGCAGTACTTC.

The sample holds a few counts of this clone. The gene calls are TRBV18 and TRBJ2-5; D is ambiguous. Trimming stripped 4 bases from V and 0 bases from J, with 0 bases between. Germline V CDR1 and CDR2: KGHSH, LQKENI. The CDR3 has 11 residues. The CDR3 DNA follows: TGTGCCAGCTCACACCAAGAGACCCAGTACTTC. It codes for CASSHQETQYF. Supplemented by reference TRBV18 and TRBJ2-5, the full variable domain reads NAGVMQNPRHLVRRRGQEARLRCSPMKGHSHVYWYRQLPEEGLKFMVYLQKENIIDESGMPKERFSAEFPKEGPSILRIQQVVRGDSAAYFCASSHQETQYFGPGTRLLVL.

The sample holds a few counts of this clone. V usage is TRBV2 and J usage is TRBJ1-5, with D possibly matching TRBD1 (5 bases). This CDR3 region has 15 residues. The germline V and J ends were trimmed by 1 base and 3 bases, with 10 bases remaining between them. CDR1 is SNHLY, CDR2 FYNNEI, per germline. CDR3 residues: CASSEGRVNNQPQHF. In nucleotides, the CDR3 is TGTGCCAGCAGTGAAGGCAGGGTCAACAATCAGCCCCAGCATTTT.

In its sample, this clone was seen a few times. V and J are TRBV25-1 and TRBJ1-5, with 8 bases identical to TRBD1. The CDR3 spans 15 residues. Trimming at V came to 6 bases and at J to 4 bases, leaving 8 bases not matched to a gene. The V gene's germline CDR1 is MGHDK and CDR2 SYGVNS. CDR3 DNA: TGTGCCAGCAGAGAGACAGGGGCTGGGAATCAGCCCCAGCATTTT. Its translation is CASRETGAGNQPQHF.

The CDR3 spells CSVEPGGHEQFF. In DNA, the CDR3 is TGCAGCGTTGAACCGGGGGGGCATGAGCAGTTCTTC. The chain uses TRBV29-1 and TRBJ2-1, with 8 bases lining up with TRBD2. Germline lookup yields CDR1 SQVTM and CDR2 ANQGSEA. This CDR3 is built from 12 residues. With V trimmed by 2 bases and J by 8 bases, 2 bases remained unmatched.

The CDR3, as DNA: TGCAGCGTTGGGGGACTGACAGTCCTCGGGGAGCTGTTTTTT. This encodes CSVGGLTVLGELFF. This sequence joins TRBV29-1 and TRBJ2-2, with a possible D match to TRBD2 (6 bases). The V end was cut by 4 bases, the J end by 7 bases, with 16 bases between. From germline, CDR1 is SQVTM and CDR2 ANQGSEA. The CDR3 consists of 14 residues.

The J gene is TRBJ2-5, the V gene TRBV19, with a weak D call TRBD2 (5 bases). The V and J ends lost 5 bases and 0 bases respectively, with 13 bases between them. This CDR3 is 15 amino acids long. Germline V lookup: CDR1 LNHDA, CDR2 SQIVND (reference sequence). The CDR3, as DNA: TGTGCCAGTAGTCCCTTGGGAGTGTACCAAGAGACCCAGTACTTC. It specifies CASSPLGVYQETQYF.

The CDR3 region has the DNA TGTGCCAGCAGTGGGACCTGGAGCAATCAGCCCCAGCATTTT. This sequence encodes CASSGTWSNQPQHF. The chain couples TRBV2 to TRBJ1-5; D gene uncertain. The germline V gene encodes CDR1 SNHLY and CDR2 FYNNEI. V shed 4 bases and J shed 1 base, with 8 bases lying between them. The CDR3 covers 14 residues.

The rearrangement joins TRBV9 to TRBJ1-6, with D maybe TRBD1 (6 bases). CDR1 and CDR2 from the germline V gene are SGDLS and YYNGEE. The ends were cut back, 4 bases at V and 7 bases at J, with 18 bases in the middle. The CDR3 has 16 residues. Here the CDR3 reads CASSLPQTGSNSPLHF. In DNA form, the CDR3 reads TGTGCCAGCAGCCTCCCCCAGACAGGTTCGAATTCACCCCTCCACTTT.

The chain combines TRBV7-2 with TRBJ2-7, with D possibly being TRBD2 (6 bases). The germline V gene encodes CDR1 SGHTA and CDR2 FQGNSA. This CDR3 region has 15 residues. The V gene lost 2 bases and the J gene lost 6 bases, with 17 bases spanning the gap. DNA of the CDR3: TGTGCCAGCAGCTTATATCCCTCCGGAGGGATCGAGCAGTACTTC. Protein: CASSLYPSGGIEQYF.

This chain uses TRBV5-4 with TRBJ2-7; D may be TRBD1 (5 bases). The CDR3 is made up of 16 amino acids. Trimming stripped 4 bases from V and 3 bases from J, with 20 bases between. Germline-derived CDR1 and CDR2 are SGHNT and YYREEE (reference sequence). CDR3 sequence reads: CASSAPRAGNHYEQYF. CDR3 sequence (DNA): TGTGCCAGCAGCGCCCCCAGGGCCGGCAACCACTACGAGCAGTACTTC.

This sequence joins TRBV11-2 and TRBJ2-7, with 7 bases fitting TRBD2. Germline-derived CDR1 and CDR2 are SGHAT and FQNNGV. V lost 5 bases, J lost 7 bases, and 17 bases stayed unmatched. CDR3 length equals 16 residues. The CDR3 here is CASSPRLAWAVGEQYF. The CDR3 bases are TGTGCCAGCAGCCCGAGACTAGCTTGGGCGGTGGGGGAGCAGTACTTC.

The chain has TRBV30 and TRBJ1-4, with D tentatively TRBD1 (6 bases). Germline lookup yields CDR1 GTSNPN and CDR2 SVGIG (reference sequence). This CDR3 contains 12 residues. V lost 7 bases and J lost 8, with 14 bases in between. CDR3 in amino acids: CASGRGQEKLFF. The CDR3 DNA reads as TGTGCCTCCGGGCGGGGGCAAGAAAAACTGTTTTTT.

Points on this clone: Other DNA sequences in this specimen translate into the identical CDR3. The V and J genes are TRBV30 and TRBJ2-7; the match to TRBD1 covers 10 bases. Germline V gives CDR1 GTSNPN, CDR2 SVGIG (reference sequence). The length of the CDR3 is 14 residues. Trimming cost V 1 base and J 3 bases; bases outside gene matches: 3. CDR3 sequence: CAWSGGTGVYEQYF. For the CDR3, the DNA is TGTGCCTGGAGTGGCGGGACAGGGGTCTACGAGCAGTACTTC. Filled out from reference TRBV30 and TRBJ2-7, the complete variable domain reads SQTIHQWPATLVQPVGSPLSLECTVEGTSNPNLYWYRQAAGRGLQLLFYSVGIGQISSEVPQNLSASRPQDRQFILSSKKLLLSDSGFYLCAWSGGTGVYEQYFGPGTRLTVT.

This clone was observed a few times. CDR3 sequence: CASSLTEGAYNEQFF. The CDR3 nucleotides are TGCGCCAGCAGCTTGACTGAGGGGGCGTACAATGAGCAGTTCTTC. The rearrangement joins TRBV5-1 to TRBJ2-1; 7 nucleotides match TRBD1. J was trimmed by 4 bases and V by 1 base; bases with no gene match: 5. The CDR3 contains 15 residues. Germline CDR1 and CDR2: SGHRS and YFSETQ.

The chain employs TRBV29-1 and TRBJ2-3; 9 bases match TRBD2. The CDR3 totals 14 residues. The J segment lost 1 base and the V segment lost 7 bases, leaving 6 bases of the junction unmatched. Germline values: CDR1 SQVTM, CDR2 ANQGSEA. As DNA, the CDR3 is TGCAGCGCCGGACTAGCGTTCGGCACAGATACGCAGTATTTT. This codes for CSAGLAFGTDTQYF.

The genes are TRBV30 and TRBJ1-2, with TRBD1 as a possible D gene (5 bases). From germline, CDR1 is GTSNPN and CDR2 SVGIG (reference sequence). Trimming removed 4 bases at V and 4 bases at J, with 16 bases between. CDR3 length: 14 amino acids. CDR3 sequence reads: CAWTVLRGTYGYTF. The CDR3 DNA is TGTGCCTGGACAGTACTCCGCGGGACCTATGGCTACACCTTC.

This clone turned up a few times. The chain joins TRBV14 to TRBJ2-4; 8 bases map to TRBD2. V was pared by 1 base and J by 9 bases, with 8 bases of the junction left unmatched. The germline CDR1 and CDR2 sequences are SGHDN and FVKESK. CDR3 size: 15 residues. This chain's CDR3 is CASSQGTGGGSIQYF. The DNA for the CDR3 is TGTGCCAGCAGCCAAGGGACCGGCGGGGGGTCCATTCAGTACTTC.

This sequence joins TRBV4-1 and TRBJ1-1; tentative D call: TRBD1 (5 bases). The V end was cut by 5 bases, the J end by 6 bases, with 13 bases between. The germline CDR1 and CDR2 sequences are MGHRA and YSYEKL. CDR3 size: 13 residues. This CDR3 reads CASSKTGLAEAFF. The CDR3 DNA reads TGCGCCAGCAGCAAAACGGGGCTTGCTGAAGCTTTCTTT.

The chain recombines TRBV4-1 with TRBJ2-7, with D possibly being TRBD2 (5 bases). This CDR3 region has 12 residues. Per the germline V gene, CDR1 is MGHRA and CDR2 is YSYEKL. Trimming shortened V by 5 bases and J by 6 bases, and 11 bases separated the two germline ends. DNA of the CDR3: TGCGCCAGCAGCTACACTCGGGGCGAGCAGTACTTC. Its translation: CASSYTRGEQYF.

The CDR3 bases are TGTGCCAGCAGCTCTAAACTAGATGTGTCAGATACGCAGTATTTT. Translated, it gives CASSSKLDVSDTQYF. The chain recombines TRBV5-4 with TRBJ2-3; D possibly corresponds to TRBD2 (5 bases). The germline V gene has CDR1 SGHNT and CDR2 YYREEE (reference sequence). V lost 3 bases and J lost 4, with 15 bases in between. The CDR3 runs 15 residues.

V usage is TRBV7-2 and J usage is TRBJ2-7, with D uncertain. CDR3 length: 14 amino acids. Germline V gene lookup returns CDR1 SGHTA and CDR2 FQGNSA. The V gene lost 5 bases and the J gene lost 0 bases, with 11 bases spanning the gap. The CDR3, as DNA: TGTGCCAGCAGCCCCCGATTTAGCTCCTACGAGCAGTACTTC. Protein product: CASSPRFSSYEQYF.

The gene calls are TRBV6-5 and TRBJ2-1; the D gene is possibly TRBD2 (5 bases). CDR1 and CDR2 from the germline V gene are MNHEY and SVGAGI. V gave up 2 bases and J gave up 0 bases, with 8 bases separating them. The CDR3 loop spans 15 amino acids. The CDR3: CASSYIGDSYNEQFF. The CDR3 DNA reads as TGTGCCAGCAGTTACATCGGGGACTCCTACAATGAGCAGTTCTTC.

The chain has TRBV30 and TRBJ2-3; 10 bases are a match to TRBD2. The CDR3 has 15 residues. The germline gives CDR1 GTSNPN, CDR2 SVGIG (reference sequence). J lost 4 bases, V lost 2 bases, and 6 bases had no gene match. DNA of the CDR3: TGTGCCTGGAGTTTATTAGCGGGGGGCCCAGATACGCAGTATTTT. Protein: CAWSLLAGGPDTQYF.